This T cell receptor beta chain was identified in a study of technical replicates of blood from several donors. Trimming removed 3 bases at V and 6 bases at J, with 8 bases between. The CDR3 spans 11 residues. CDR1 is SQVTM and CDR2 is ANQGSEA in the germline V gene. Some clones are missing from TCRdb's copy, which holds only in-frame ones; the method was immunoSEQ multiplex PCR. The table shows roughly 100,000 clones, with roughly 96% occurring only once. This clonotype was sampled from a human donor in good health. The sequenced sample was T cells isolated from PBMCs. The rearrangement uses TRBV29-1 and TRBJ1-2; D is perhaps TRBD1 (5 bases). CDR3 residues: CSVDRVDGYTF. Written as DNA, the CDR3 is TGCAGCGTTGACAGGGTGGATGGCTACACCTTC.